This TCR beta chain was identified during a study of spatial heterogeneity in lung cancer. Study context: Compared with alpha-chain sequences, beta-chain sequences were consistently detected in greater numbers. Raw-read counts averaged over ten per unique TCR and UMI combination.

TCRdb ran MiXCR on the 5' RACE reads and lists one entry per CDR3 protein. The sample contains about 720 distinct CDR3 sequences, about 14% of which appear only once. This clonotype was detected a few times. No antigen is known for it. Documented time point: sample taken at primary tumor resection. Unsorted tumor, nontumor lung tissue or cryopreserved PBMC supplied the whole RNA. Study-wide results and caveats: Ubiquitous and regional expanded TCR counts mirrored ubiquitous and regional nonsynonymous mutation counts, respectively. In tumors, expanded intratumoral alpha and beta TCR counts tracked mutation counts.

With 0 bases removed from V and 5 bases from J, the gap between germline ends came to 10 bases. Germline V gene data show CDR1 as LGHNA and CDR2 as YNFKEQ. This CDR3 is built from 15 residues. The source was lung tumor tissue, collected at surgery. The V call is TRBV4-2, the J call TRBJ2-2, with D tentatively TRBD2 (7 bases). The clonotype comes from a male donor with early-stage non-small cell lung cancer. CDR3: CASSQEGGRTGELFF. CDR3 DNA sequence: TGTGCCAGCAGCCAAGAGGGGGGGCGGACCGGGGAGCTGTTTTTT.